This TCR beta chain was sequenced in a study of shared clonotypes between healthy human individuals. Assay execution took place at the deep level. Genomic DNA belonging to each subset was distributed in equal measure over several immunoSEQ plates. In the authors' methods: Junction-only sequences produced by ImmunoSEQ had no quality scores, so filtering differed. Sequencing used immunoSEQ multiplex PCR; TCRdb keeps in-frame clones, though not all of them. For V, J and clone size, that table is used; D and trimming come from the DNA. The sample shows 550,000 to 850,000 clones, under 80% of them seen only once. Between the trimmed V and J ends, which lost 6 bases and 0 bases, there was a span of 7 bases. CDR1 is SGHTS and CDR2 is YDEGEE in the germline V gene. This CDR3 region has 13 residues. Overall study results and limits: In a few donors, around 5% of naive CD4 clonotypes appeared in common.

Many counts were recorded for this clone. Its specificity is not known. Sequenced input: memory CD4+ T cells sorted from blood. Specified subset: CD45RA-negative fraction. The chain uses TRBV5-8 and TRBJ1-3; D not certain. This sequence was found in a woman aged 30 to 39 in good health. The chain's CDR3 is CASTRPSGNTIYF. CDR3 sequence (DNA): TGTGCCAGCACCCGGCCCTCTGGAAACACCATATATTTT.